This T cell receptor beta chain was found in a study of cytomegalovirus exposure and HLA in healthy donors (dated by TCRdb to between 2016 and 2019). Some background on the complete study: According to a later analysis, the approximately 130 validation repertoires were produced on the same platform as the approximately 620 repertoires of the first cohort. The aim of the study was to test whether cataloging public T cell receptors could identify signatures of past pathogen exposure. Besides the first cohort of 550 to 750 subjects, a separate validation cohort made up of 90 to 150 different subjects was used. The study combined high-throughput TCR immunosequencing, statistical association of individual TCRs with disease status, and machine learning to predict cytomegalovirus infection status. What the work shows at the level of the full study, not this receptor alone: In both the original and validation cohorts, the classifier was reported to diagnose cytomegalovirus status with high specificity and sensitivity. The authors suggested that the approach could potentially be generalized to other disease states and immunological phenotypes. While some public TCRs were present in many individuals, most TCR sequences turned up only very rarely across donors. A later analysis found that TCRs clustered in the first cohort also tended to co-occur in the roughly 120 validation repertoires, with 90% to 95% of cluster scores above 0. In the study, 164 TCR beta chains were listed as associated with cytomegalovirus. A few of the identified cytomegalovirus-associated TCR beta chains were confirmed in vitro to be specific for cytomegalovirus antigens. All 120 or so repertoires were used to score co-occurrence in the validation cohort in a later analysis, because that analysis had no HLA typing for the cohort.

The library was built by means of the immunoSEQ multiplex PCR assay. From the authors' description of their analysis: A statistical classification framework was built to diagnose cytomegalovirus status from the catalog of TCR beta chain sequences. The immuneACCESS repertoire file appears here via TCRdb, limited to in-frame rearrangements. These files lack a portion of the clones; in checked studies, under half of the deficit traces to unresolved V genes, and the cause of the others is not known. From that table come the V and J calls and clone size; the DNA was used to work out D and trimming. Within this sample are 76,000 or so clones, with approximately 94% of them counted one time only. The ten largest make up approximately 3.4% of the sample. Details on this clone: Its cognate antigen has yet to be identified. No much larger clone is present one base from it, and per-base qualities are unavailable.

As encoded in the germline V gene, CDR1 is MGHRA while CDR2 is YSYEKL. The CDR3 runs 15 residues from the cysteine to the phenylalanine. Just CDR3 DNA is preserved here, 45 bases in frame from base 1. V was cut back by 6 bases and J by 4 bases, leaving a gap of 16 bases between them. The donors belonged to the validation cohort of approximately 130 subjects, which was separate from the roughly 700-subject first cohort. This TCR was recovered from a woman in her late teens or twenties in good health and CMV-seropositive. The sequencing sample was made of PBMCs. The chain uses TRBV4-1 and TRBJ2-1; TRBD1 might be the D gene, on 5 matching bases. Here the CDR3 is given as CASRSTGDRYNEQFF. The DNA sequence is given as TGCGCCAGCAGGTCTACGGGTGACAGATACAATGAGCAGTTCTTC.